Sequencing of this TCR beta chain was carried out in a study of CD8 T cells in Susac syndrome. Per the germline V gene, CDR1 is SGHKS and CDR2 is YYEKEE (reference sequence). This CDR3 is 14 amino acids long. Trimming took 0 bases from V and 8 from J, leaving 14 bases between them. TEMRA cells were enriched by FACS, while CD8+ and CD4+ T cells were obtained through a negative isolation that was performed magnetically. RNA amounts of about 0.5 to 1 ug underwent reverse transcription with random hexamers. The amplification used immunoSEQ multiplex PCR on TCR beta CDR3; it spanned 54 Vbeta and 13 Jbeta. TCRdb recomputed calls from the immunoSEQ multiplex PCR reads with MiXCR, one row per CDR3 protein. The sample lists about 210,000 distinct CDR3 sequences, nearly 97% occurring once.

V and J are TRBV5-5 and TRBJ1-2; D uncertain. This TCR was sampled from a human donor with multiple sclerosis. The sequenced sample consisted of CD4+ T cells from PBMCs. The CDR3 is CASSLGVDAVGYTF. Here the CDR3 DNA reads TGTGCCAGCAGCTTGGGGGTCGATGCGGTAGGCTACACCTTC.